These T cell receptor beta chains were read from a single sample in a study of Ad26.COV2.S vaccination and SARS-CoV-2 variants. Using immunoSEQ multiplex PCR, the repertoire was profiled, and TCRdb retains in-frame clones only, with some absent. The top ten hold 2% to 2.5% of the sample, which has more than 300,000 clones, around four fifths seen once. Material: peripheral blood, obtained in a trial of Ad26.COV2.S vaccine versus placebo. The origin of the receptors is a person between 18 and 59 years old who received the Ad26.COV2.S COVID-19 vaccine or a placebo. CDR3s include the opening cysteine and the closing phenylalanine or tryptophan. D genes are given only for firm matches. Only some rows state a clone size, as once, few, many or a class for expanded clones.

v_call: TRBV6-5; clone_size: once; j_call: TRBJ2-1; d_call: .; cdr3_aa: CASSYSSGVYNEQFF; cdr3_nt: TGTGCCAGCAGTTACTCGAGTGGGGTCTACAATGAGCAGTTCTTC
v_call: TRBV29-1; clone_size: .; j_call: TRBJ1-1; d_call: TRBD1; cdr3_aa: CSVEAGQGEWNTEAFF; cdr3_nt: TGCAGCGTTGAGGCGGGACAGGGGGAATGGAACACTGAAGCTTTCTTT
v_call: TRBV5-8; clone_size: once; j_call: TRBJ2-3; d_call: .; cdr3_aa: CASSRWGSPQDTQYF; cdr3_nt: TGTGCCAGCAGCCGCTGGGGTTCCCCGCAAGATACGCAGTATTTT
v_call: TRBV4-2; clone_size: .; j_call: TRBJ1-1; d_call: TRBD1; cdr3_aa: CASSQGQGAGTEAFF; cdr3_nt: TGTGCCAGCAGCCAAGGTCAGGGGGCAGGAACTGAAGCTTTCTTT
v_call: TRBV19; clone_size: .; j_call: TRBJ1-5; d_call: .; cdr3_aa: CATLGGGSGYSNQPQHF; cdr3_nt: TGTGCCACCTTAGGGGGGGGTAGTGGATATAGCAATCAGCCCCAGCATTTT
v_call: TRBV2; clone_size: .; j_call: TRBJ1-6; d_call: .; cdr3_aa: CASTLSGGTYNSPLHF; cdr3_nt: TGTGCCAGCACCCTAAGTGGGGGAACCTATAATTCACCCCTCCACTTT
v_call: TRBV2; clone_size: .; j_call: TRBJ2-1; d_call: TRBD2; cdr3_aa: CASPQGLVDNEQFF; cdr3_nt: TGTGCCAGCCCCCAGGGACTAGTGGACAATGAGCAGTTCTTC
v_call: TRBV11-2; clone_size: .; j_call: TRBJ2-7; d_call: TRBD1; cdr3_aa: CASSPIKRQGRYEQYF; cdr3_nt: TGTGCCAGCAGCCCGATTAAGCGACAGGGTCGTTACGAGCAGTACTTC
v_call: TRBV5-6; clone_size: once; j_call: TRBJ2-5; d_call: .; cdr3_aa: CASSLAGVQETQYF; cdr3_nt: TGTGCCAGCAGCTTGGCGGGGGTCCAAGAGACCCAGTACTTC
v_call: TRBV27; clone_size: .; j_call: TRBJ1-5; d_call: TRBD1; cdr3_aa: CASSFGQGFNQPQHF; cdr3_nt: TGTGCCAGCAGTTTTGGACAGGGATTCAATCAGCCCCAGCATTTT
v_call: TRBV28; clone_size: .; j_call: TRBJ2-5; d_call: TRBD2; cdr3_aa: CASSLPTSGGQETQYF; cdr3_nt: TGTGCCAGCAGCCTTCCGACTAGCGGGGGACAAGAGACCCAGTACTTC
v_call: TRBV6-1; clone_size: .; j_call: TRBJ2-3; d_call: TRBD2; cdr3_aa: CASSKGGLAGRDTQYF; cdr3_nt: TGTGCCAGCAGTAAAGGAGGACTAGCGGGGCGGGATACGCAGTATTTT
v_call: TRBV12-3/TRBV12-4; clone_size: .; j_call: TRBJ2-7; d_call: .; cdr3_aa: CASSLGQGYEQYF; cdr3_nt: TGTGCCAGCAGTTTGGGGCAGGGCTACGAGCAGTACTTC
v_call: TRBV11-3; clone_size: .; j_call: TRBJ1-1; d_call: TRBD1; cdr3_aa: CASREGGQFLNTEAFF; cdr3_nt: TGTGCCAGCAGGGAGGGGGGACAGTTTTTAAACACTGAAGCTTTCTTT
v_call: TRBV7-9; clone_size: .; j_call: TRBJ1-4; d_call: .; cdr3_aa: CASSLDGGANEKLFF; cdr3_nt: TGTGCCAGCAGCTTAGACGGCGGCGCTAATGAAAAACTGTTTTTT
v_call: TRBV28; clone_size: .; j_call: TRBJ1-2; d_call: .; cdr3_aa: CASSSPWQESF; cdr3_nt: TGTGCCAGCAGTTCCCCGTGGCAGGAAAGCTTC
v_call: TRBV7-2; clone_size: .; j_call: TRBJ2-1; d_call: .; cdr3_aa: CASSLGGRAYNEQFF; cdr3_nt: TGTGCCAGCAGCCTGGGGGGGCGGGCCTACAATGAGCAGTTCTTC
v_call: TRBV27; clone_size: .; j_call: TRBJ1-2; d_call: .; cdr3_aa: CASTPNGQVGYTF; cdr3_nt: TGTGCCAGCACCCCCAACGGGCAGGTTGGCTACACCTTC
v_call: TRBV19; clone_size: .; j_call: TRBJ1-1; d_call: .; cdr3_aa: CASSMSRVGTEAFF; cdr3_nt: TGTGCCAGTAGTATGTCCAGGGTTGGTACTGAAGCTTTCTTT
v_call: TRBV5-1; clone_size: .; j_call: TRBJ2-3; d_call: .; cdr3_aa: CASSLAEAGPDTQYF; cdr3_nt: TGCGCCAGCAGCTTGGCCGAGGCGGGGCCAGATACGCAGTATTTT
v_call: TRBV5-1; clone_size: .; j_call: TRBJ2-1; d_call: .; cdr3_aa: CASSLGQVSYNEQFF; cdr3_nt: TGCGCCAGCAGCTTGGGACAGGTGTCCTACAATGAGCAGTTCTTC
v_call: TRBV7-6; clone_size: .; j_call: TRBJ2-7; d_call: .; cdr3_aa: CASSLVPGHGEVDEQYF; cdr3_nt: TGTGCCAGCAGCTTAGTCCCGGGACACGGAGAGGTTGACGAGCAGTACTTC
v_call: TRBV7-3; clone_size: .; j_call: TRBJ2-3; d_call: TRBD2; cdr3_aa: CASSPGGITDTQYF; cdr3_nt: TGTGCCAGCAGCCCCGGGGGGATCACAGATACGCAGTATTTT
v_call: TRBV18; clone_size: .; j_call: TRBJ1-2; d_call: TRBD1; cdr3_aa: CASSPTDRAFYGYTF; cdr3_nt: TGTGCCAGCTCACCCACTGACAGGGCTTTCTATGGCTACACCTTC
v_call: TRBV19; clone_size: few; j_call: TRBJ1-4; d_call: .; cdr3_aa: CASSIDDSATNEKLFF; cdr3_nt: TGTGCCAGTAGTATAGATGACAGCGCAACTAATGAAAAACTGTTTTTT